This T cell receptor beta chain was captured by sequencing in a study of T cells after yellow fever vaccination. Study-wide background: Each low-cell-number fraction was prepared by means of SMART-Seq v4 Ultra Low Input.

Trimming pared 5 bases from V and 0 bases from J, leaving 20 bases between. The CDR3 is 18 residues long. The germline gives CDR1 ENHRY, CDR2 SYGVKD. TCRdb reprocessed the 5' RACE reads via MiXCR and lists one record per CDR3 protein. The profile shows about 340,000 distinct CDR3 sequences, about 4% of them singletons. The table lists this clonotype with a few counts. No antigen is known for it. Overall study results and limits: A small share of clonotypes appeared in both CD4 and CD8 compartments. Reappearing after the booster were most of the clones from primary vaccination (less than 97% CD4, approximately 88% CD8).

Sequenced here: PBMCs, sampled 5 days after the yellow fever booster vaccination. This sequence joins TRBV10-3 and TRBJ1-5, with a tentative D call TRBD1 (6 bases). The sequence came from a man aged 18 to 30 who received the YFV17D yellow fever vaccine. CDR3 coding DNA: TGTGCCATCAGTAATGTTCGGTTCGGGACAAATAGCAATCAGCCCCAGCATTTT. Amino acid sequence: CAISNVRFGTNSNQPQHF.